Below are 9 T cell receptor beta chains sequenced from a single sample in a study of shared clonotypes between healthy human individuals. The assay was immunoSEQ multiplex PCR, and TCRdb's table has in-frame clones only and misses some. The table lists around 1.4 million clones, around 98.5% of them singletons. Material: naive CD4+ T cells sorted from blood. Noted subset: CD45RA+ positively selected. These receptors originate from a man younger than 40 in good health.

In the case of this clone: The sample carries other DNA sequences with the same CDR3. This rearrangement joins TRBV27 to TRBJ2-1, with TRBD1 matching over 8 bases. The CDR3 is 15 residues long. Unmatched junction bases numbered 1, after V lost 0 bases and J lost 3 bases. Looked up from germline, CDR1 is MNHEY and CDR2 is SMNVEV (reference sequence). DNA for the CDR3: TGTGCCAGCAGTTTATCTACAGGGGGCTACAATGAGCAGTTCTTC. Translated, it gives CASSLSTGGYNEQFF.

The rearrangement links TRBV7-9 to TRBJ2-7; D possibly corresponds to TRBD2 (6 bases). The CDR3 has 17 amino acids. Germline lookup yields CDR1 SEHNR and CDR2 FQNEAQ (reference sequence). V lost 5 bases and J 4 bases, leaving 24 bases between the germline ends. The CDR3 nucleotides are TGTGCCAGCAGCCTAGGGTTGGATAGGAGGGCGGGATACGAGCAGTACTTC. As protein: CASSLGLDRRAGYEQYF.

This clone was picked up one time. This rearrangement joins TRBV5-5 to TRBJ2-7, with 9 bases aligning to TRBD2. Germline V gene lookup returns CDR1 SGHKS and CDR2 YYEKEE (reference sequence). This CDR3 has 15 residues. Trimming cost V 4 bases and J 6 bases; bases outside gene matches: 11. In DNA, the CDR3 is TGTGCCAGCAGCGGGAAGGGACTAGCACAATTCGAGCAGTACTTC. Translated: CASSGKGLAQFEQYF.

The V call is TRBV25-1, the J call TRBJ1-2; 7 nucleotides agree with TRBD1. The CDR3 runs to 13 residues. CDR1 is MGHDK and CDR2 is SYGVNS in the germline V gene. The V segment lost 9 bases and the J segment 4 bases; nucleotides outside the gene matches: 8. The CDR3 loop reads CASRMRDSYGYTF. In DNA, the CDR3 is TGTGCCAGTAGAATGAGGGACAGCTATGGCTACACCTTC.

The chain couples TRBV5-1 to TRBJ2-1, with 10 bases lining up with TRBD2. V was pared by 7 bases and J by 8 bases, with 12 bases of the junction left unmatched. Per germline, CDR1 SGHRS and CDR2 YFSETQ. The CDR3 extends over 15 amino acids. The CDR3, as DNA: TGCGCCAGCGGGAATCTAGCGGGAGTTTTCGATGAGCAGTTCTTC. Translated: CASGNLAGVFDEQFF.

The chain is built from TRBV7-9 and TRBJ1-3, with TRBD1 identical over 7 bases. The germline CDR1 and CDR2 sequences are SEHNR and FQNEAQ (reference sequence). The CDR3 is 15 amino acids. Unmatched junction bases numbered 8, after V lost 6 bases and J lost 3 bases. CDR3 sequence reads: CASRGQTFGGNTIYF. CDR3 DNA: TGTGCCAGCAGGGGACAGACTTTCGGTGGAAACACCATATATTTT.

The chain links TRBV4-3 to TRBJ1-2, with D unresolved. The ends were cut back, 0 bases at V and 7 bases at J, with 12 bases in the middle. Germline-derived CDR1 and CDR2 are LGHNA and YSLEER. CDR3 length equals 14 residues. Written as DNA, the CDR3 is TGCGCCAGCAGCCAAGATTGGGCAACGACTGGCTACACCTTC. Encoded protein: CASSQDWATTGYTF.

V gene TRBV5-1 combines with J gene TRBJ1-1; a possible D gene is TRBD1 (5 bases). CDR1 SGHRS and CDR2 YFSETQ come from the germline V gene. The CDR3 length is 13 residues. Trimming took 5 bases from V and 4 from J, leaving 12 bases between them. CDR3 residues: CASSTGSITEAFF. CDR3 DNA: TGCGCCAGCAGTACAGGCTCTATCACTGAAGCTTTCTTT.

The chain uses TRBV5-3 and TRBJ2-1; TRBD2 agrees at 7 bases. TRBV5-3 is an ORF, with its function uncertain. The CDR3 runs to 18 residues. V shed 2 bases and J 3 bases; nucleotides not matched to a gene: 14. The DNA of the CDR3 is TGTGCCAGAAGCTTATGGCTAGCGGCACCACCAAGCTACAATGAGCAGTTCTTC. Protein: CARSLWLAAPPSYNEQFF.